The sequence of this TCR beta chain was determined in a study of cytomegalovirus exposure and HLA in healthy donors. Study-level points and caveats: Relative to equally common others, HLA-associated TCR beta chains showed greater clonal expansion in a later analysis. Earlier analysis found most TCR beta V segments productive about 87% or about 30% of the time.

Both 60 Vbeta primers and 13 Jbeta primers went into the PCR. Sequencing used immunoSEQ multiplex PCR; TCRdb keeps in-frame clones, though not all of them. The repertoire holds about 190,000 clones, with roughly 81% as singletons. A remark on this clone: Its antigen remains unidentified.

Germline assignment: CDR1 MNHNY and CDR2 SVGAGI (reference sequence). The CDR3 loop spans 13 amino acids. V lost 4 bases, J lost 0 bases, and 7 bases lay in between. The chain is built from TRBV6-6 and TRBJ2-7; no clear D. This TCR came from a woman aged 25-40 years in good health and CMV-seropositive. Sequenced material: PBMCs. The chain's CDR3 is CASSSLPSYEQYF. As DNA, the CDR3 is TGTGCCAGCAGTTCACTACCCTCCTACGAGCAGTACTTC.